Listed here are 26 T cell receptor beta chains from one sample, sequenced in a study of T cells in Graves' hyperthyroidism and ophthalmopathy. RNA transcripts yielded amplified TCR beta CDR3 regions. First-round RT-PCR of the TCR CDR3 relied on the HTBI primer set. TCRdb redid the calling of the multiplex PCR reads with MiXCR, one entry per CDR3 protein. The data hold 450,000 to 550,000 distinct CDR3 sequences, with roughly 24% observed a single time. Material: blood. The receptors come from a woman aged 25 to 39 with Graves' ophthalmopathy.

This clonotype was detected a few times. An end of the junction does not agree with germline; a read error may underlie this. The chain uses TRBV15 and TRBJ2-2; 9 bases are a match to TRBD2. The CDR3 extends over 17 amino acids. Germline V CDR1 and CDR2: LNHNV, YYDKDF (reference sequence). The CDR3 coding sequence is TGTGCCACCAGCAGAGGGGGCGGGAGGGCGAAGACCGGGGAGCTGTTTTTT. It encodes CATSRGGGRAKTGELFF.

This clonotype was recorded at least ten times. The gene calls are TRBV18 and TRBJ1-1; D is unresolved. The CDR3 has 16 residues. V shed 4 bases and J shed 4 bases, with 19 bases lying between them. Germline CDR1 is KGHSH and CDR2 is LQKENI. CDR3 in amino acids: CASSLRQGRAGTEAFF. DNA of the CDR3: TGTGCCAGCTCACTCCGCCAAGGAAGGGCGGGCACTGAAGCTTTCTTT.

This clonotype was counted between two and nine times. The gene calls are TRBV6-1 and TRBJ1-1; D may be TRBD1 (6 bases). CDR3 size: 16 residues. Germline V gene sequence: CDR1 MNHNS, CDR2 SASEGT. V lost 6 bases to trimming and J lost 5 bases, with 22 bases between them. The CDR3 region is CASRAQQGVKGTEAFF. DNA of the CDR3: TGTGCCAGCAGAGCCCAACAGGGCGTAAAAGGGACTGAAGCTTTCTTT.

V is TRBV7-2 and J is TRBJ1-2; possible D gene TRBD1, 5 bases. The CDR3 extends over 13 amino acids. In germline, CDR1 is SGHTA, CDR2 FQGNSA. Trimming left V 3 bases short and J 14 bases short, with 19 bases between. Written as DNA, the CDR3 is TGTGCCAGCAGCTTTACCCGGGACTCAACGGAGACCTTC. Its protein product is CASSFTRDSTETF. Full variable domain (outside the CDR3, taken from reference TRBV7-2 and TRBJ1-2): GAGVSQSPSNKVTEKGKDVELRCDPISGHTALYWYRQSLGQGLEFLIYFQGNSAPDKSGLPSDRFSAERTGGSVSTLTIQRTQQEDSAVYLCASSFTRDSTETFGSGTRLTVV.

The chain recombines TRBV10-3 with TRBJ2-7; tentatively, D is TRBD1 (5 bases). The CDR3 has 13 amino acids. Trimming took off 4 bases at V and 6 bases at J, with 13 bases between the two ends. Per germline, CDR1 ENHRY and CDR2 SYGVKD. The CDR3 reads CAISGQGAGEQYF. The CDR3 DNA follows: TGTGCCATCAGTGGGCAGGGTGCAGGCGAGCAGTACTTC.

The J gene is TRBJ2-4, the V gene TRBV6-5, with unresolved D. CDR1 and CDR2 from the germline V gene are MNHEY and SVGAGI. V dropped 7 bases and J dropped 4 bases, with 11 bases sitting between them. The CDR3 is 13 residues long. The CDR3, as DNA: TGTGCCAGCACCGCCCCCGGTAAAAACATTCAGTACTTC. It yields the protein CASTAPGKNIQYF.

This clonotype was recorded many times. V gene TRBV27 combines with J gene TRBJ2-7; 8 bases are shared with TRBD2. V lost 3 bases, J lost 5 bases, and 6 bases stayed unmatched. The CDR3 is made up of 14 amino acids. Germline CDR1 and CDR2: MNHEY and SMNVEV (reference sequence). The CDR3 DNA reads TGTGCCAGCAGTTTTGTAGCGGGGACTAACGAGCAGTACTTC. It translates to CASSFVAGTNEQYF.

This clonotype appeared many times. CDR3 region: CASSPGTGETGELFF. CDR3 in DNA: TGTGCCAGCAGCCCAGGGACAGGGGAGACCGGGGAGCTGTTTTTT. This chain joins TRBV6-2 or TRBV6-3 and TRBJ2-2; 10 bases are shared with TRBD1. The CDR3 is made up of 15 amino acids. Per germline, CDR1 MNHEY and CDR2 SVGEGT. Trimming took 6 bases from V and 5 from J; bases not matched to a gene: 6.

The CDR3 DNA is TGTGCCAGCATTCCGGGTGGGACAAACGGAAACACCATATATTTT. Translated: CASIPGGTNGNTIYF. The chain joins TRBV2 to TRBJ1-3; a weak D match, TRBD1 (6 bases). This CDR3 region has 15 residues. Trimming stripped 7 bases from V and 4 bases from J, with 17 bases between. Germline V gene sequence: CDR1 SNHLY, CDR2 FYNNEI.

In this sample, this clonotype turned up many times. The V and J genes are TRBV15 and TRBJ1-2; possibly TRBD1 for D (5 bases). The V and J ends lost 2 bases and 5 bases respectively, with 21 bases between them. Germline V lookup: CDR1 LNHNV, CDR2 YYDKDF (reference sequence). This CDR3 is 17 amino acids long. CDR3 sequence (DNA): TGTGCCACCAGCAGACCCCCGCGCGCAGGGTGGAGGTATGGCTACACCTTC. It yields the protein CATSRPPRAGWRYGYTF.

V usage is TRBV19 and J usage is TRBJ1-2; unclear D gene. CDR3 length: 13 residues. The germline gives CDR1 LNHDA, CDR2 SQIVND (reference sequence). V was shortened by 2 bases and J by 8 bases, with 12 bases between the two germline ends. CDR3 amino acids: CASSISGPAGYTF. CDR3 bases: TGTGCCAGTAGTATAAGCGGGCCTGCCGGCTACACCTTC.

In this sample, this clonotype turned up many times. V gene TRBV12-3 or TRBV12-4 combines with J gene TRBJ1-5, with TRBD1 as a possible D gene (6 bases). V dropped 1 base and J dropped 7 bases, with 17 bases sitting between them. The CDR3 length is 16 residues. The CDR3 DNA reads TGTGCCAGCAGTTTAGGGATAGGGGGGGCCGGGCAGCCCCAGCATTTT. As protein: CASSLGIGGAGQPQHF.

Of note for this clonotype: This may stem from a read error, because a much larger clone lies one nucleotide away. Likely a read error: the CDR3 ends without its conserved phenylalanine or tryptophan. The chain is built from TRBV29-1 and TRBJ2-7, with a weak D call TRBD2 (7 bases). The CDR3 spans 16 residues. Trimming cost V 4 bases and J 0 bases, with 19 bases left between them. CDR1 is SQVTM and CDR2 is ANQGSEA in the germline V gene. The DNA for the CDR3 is TGCAGCGTTGGGGGACTACACGACAGGAGCTCCTACGAGCAGTACTCC. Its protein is CSVGGLHDRSSYEQYS.

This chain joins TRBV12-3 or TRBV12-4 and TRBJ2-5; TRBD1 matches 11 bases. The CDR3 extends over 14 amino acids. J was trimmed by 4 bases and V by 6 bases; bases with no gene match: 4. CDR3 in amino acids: CASRGTGGLETQYF. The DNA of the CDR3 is TGTGCCAGCAGGGGGACAGGGGGTTTAGAGACCCAGTACTTC.

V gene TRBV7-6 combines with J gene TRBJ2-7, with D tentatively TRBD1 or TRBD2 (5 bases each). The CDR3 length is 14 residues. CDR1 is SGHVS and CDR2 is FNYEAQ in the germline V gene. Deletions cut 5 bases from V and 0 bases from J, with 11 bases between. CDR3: CASSVGPNSYEQYF. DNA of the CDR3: TGTGCCAGCAGCGTGGGACCGAACTCCTACGAGCAGTACTTC. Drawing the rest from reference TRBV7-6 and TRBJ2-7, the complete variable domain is GAGVSQSPRYKVTKRGQDVALRCDPISGHVSLYWYRQALGQGPEFLTYFNYEAQQDKSGLPNDRFSAERPEGSISTLTIQRTEQRDSAMYRCASSVGPNSYEQYFGPGTRLTVT.

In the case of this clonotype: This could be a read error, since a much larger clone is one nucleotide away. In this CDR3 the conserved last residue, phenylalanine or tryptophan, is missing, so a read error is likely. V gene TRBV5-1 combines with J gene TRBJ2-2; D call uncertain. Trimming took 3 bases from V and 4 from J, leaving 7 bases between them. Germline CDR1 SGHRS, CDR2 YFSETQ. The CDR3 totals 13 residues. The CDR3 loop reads CASSSDGTGELFL. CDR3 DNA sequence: TGCGCCAGCAGCTCGGACGGCACCGGGGAGCTGTTTTTG.

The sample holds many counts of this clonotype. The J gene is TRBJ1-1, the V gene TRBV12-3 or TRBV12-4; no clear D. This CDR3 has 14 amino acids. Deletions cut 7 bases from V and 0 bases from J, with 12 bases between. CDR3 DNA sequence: TGTGCCAGCACCACCGACACATTGAACACTGAAGCTTTCTTT. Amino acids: CASTTDTLNTEAFF.

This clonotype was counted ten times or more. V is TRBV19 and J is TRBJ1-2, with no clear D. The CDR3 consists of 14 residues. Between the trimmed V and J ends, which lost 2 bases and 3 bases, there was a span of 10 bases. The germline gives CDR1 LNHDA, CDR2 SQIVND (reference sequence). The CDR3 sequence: CASSIPGLDYGYTF. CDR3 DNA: TGTGCCAGTAGTATACCGGGCCTAGACTATGGCTACACCTTC.

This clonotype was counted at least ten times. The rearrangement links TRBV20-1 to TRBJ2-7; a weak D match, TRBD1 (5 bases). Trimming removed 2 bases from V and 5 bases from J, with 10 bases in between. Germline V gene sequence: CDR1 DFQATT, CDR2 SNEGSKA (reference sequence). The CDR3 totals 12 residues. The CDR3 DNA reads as TGCAGTGCTAGAAACCCAGGGAACGAGCAGTACTTC. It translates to CSARNPGNEQYF.

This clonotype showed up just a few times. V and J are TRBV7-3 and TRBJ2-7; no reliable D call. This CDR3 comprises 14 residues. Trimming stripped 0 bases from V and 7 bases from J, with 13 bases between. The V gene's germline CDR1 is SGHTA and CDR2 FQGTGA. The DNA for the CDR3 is TGTGCCAGCAGCTTAACCGGCAGTTCTGGGGAGCAGTACTTC. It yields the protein CASSLTGSSGEQYF. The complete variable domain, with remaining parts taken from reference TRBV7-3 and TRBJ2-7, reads GAGVSQTPSNKVTEKGKYVELRCDPISGHTALYWYRQSLGQGPEFLIYFQGTGAADDSGLPNDRFFAVRPEGSVSTLKIQRTERGDSAVYLCASSLTGSSGEQYFGPGTRLTVT.

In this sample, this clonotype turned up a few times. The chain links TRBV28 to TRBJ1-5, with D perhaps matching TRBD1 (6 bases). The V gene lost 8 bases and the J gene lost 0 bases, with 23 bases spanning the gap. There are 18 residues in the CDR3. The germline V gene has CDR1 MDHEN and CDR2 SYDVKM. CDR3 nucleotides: TGTGCCAGCCGCCTACAGGGCTTTGCCCCTTATAGCAATCAGCCCCAGCATTTT. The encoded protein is CASRLQGFAPYSNQPQHF.

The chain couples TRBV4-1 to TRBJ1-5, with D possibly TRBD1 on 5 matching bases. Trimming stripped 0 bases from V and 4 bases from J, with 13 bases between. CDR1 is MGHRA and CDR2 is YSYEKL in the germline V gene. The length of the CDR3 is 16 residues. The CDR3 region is CASSQEIGEMNQPQHF. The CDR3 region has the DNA TGCGCCAGCAGCCAAGAGATAGGGGAGATGAATCAGCCCCAGCATTTT.

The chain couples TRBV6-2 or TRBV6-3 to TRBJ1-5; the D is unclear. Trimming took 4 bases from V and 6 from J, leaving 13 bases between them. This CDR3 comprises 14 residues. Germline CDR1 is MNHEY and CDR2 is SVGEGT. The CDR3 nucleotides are TGTGCCAGCAGTTCGGGCGGTAAAGTTCAGCCCCAGCATTTT. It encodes CASSSGGKVQPQHF.

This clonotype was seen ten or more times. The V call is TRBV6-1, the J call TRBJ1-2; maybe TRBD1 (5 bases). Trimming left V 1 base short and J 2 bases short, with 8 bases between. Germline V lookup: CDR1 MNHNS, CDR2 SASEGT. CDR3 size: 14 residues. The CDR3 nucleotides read TGTGCCAGCAGTGAAGGTGACAGAAACTATGGCTACACCTTC. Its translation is CASSEGDRNYGYTF.

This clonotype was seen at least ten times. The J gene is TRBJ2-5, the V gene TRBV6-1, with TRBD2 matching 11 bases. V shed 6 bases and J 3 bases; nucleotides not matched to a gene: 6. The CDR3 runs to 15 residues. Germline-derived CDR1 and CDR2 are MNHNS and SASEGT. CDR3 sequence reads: CASRDPTSGKETQYF. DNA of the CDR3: TGTGCCAGCAGGGACCCGACTAGCGGGAAAGAGACCCAGTACTTC.

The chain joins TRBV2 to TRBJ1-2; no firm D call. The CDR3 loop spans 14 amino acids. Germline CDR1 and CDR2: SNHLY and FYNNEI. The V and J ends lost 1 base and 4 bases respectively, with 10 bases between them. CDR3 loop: CASSEGMVLYGYTF. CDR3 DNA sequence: TGTGCCAGCAGTGAAGGAATGGTACTCTATGGCTACACCTTC.